This T cell receptor beta chain was retrieved from a study of blood T cell repertoires in COVID-19. Data came from immunoSEQ multiplex PCR; TCRdb stores just in-frame clones and leaves some out. Among 100,000 to 150,000 clones listed, approximately 90% were seen once. Germline CDR1 and CDR2: ENHRY and SYGVKD. V was cut by 0 bases and J by 1 base, with 9 bases left in between. The CDR3 runs 16 residues. The chain links TRBV10-3 to TRBJ2-2; TRBD2 might be the D (5 bases). This clonotype originated in a man aged 60-69 years with COVID-19, enrolled during active disease. Source material: peripheral blood. The CDR3 spells CAISESRGLNTGELFF. The CDR3 bases are TGTGCCATCAGTGAGTCGAGAGGGCTGAACACCGGGGAGCTGTTTTTT.